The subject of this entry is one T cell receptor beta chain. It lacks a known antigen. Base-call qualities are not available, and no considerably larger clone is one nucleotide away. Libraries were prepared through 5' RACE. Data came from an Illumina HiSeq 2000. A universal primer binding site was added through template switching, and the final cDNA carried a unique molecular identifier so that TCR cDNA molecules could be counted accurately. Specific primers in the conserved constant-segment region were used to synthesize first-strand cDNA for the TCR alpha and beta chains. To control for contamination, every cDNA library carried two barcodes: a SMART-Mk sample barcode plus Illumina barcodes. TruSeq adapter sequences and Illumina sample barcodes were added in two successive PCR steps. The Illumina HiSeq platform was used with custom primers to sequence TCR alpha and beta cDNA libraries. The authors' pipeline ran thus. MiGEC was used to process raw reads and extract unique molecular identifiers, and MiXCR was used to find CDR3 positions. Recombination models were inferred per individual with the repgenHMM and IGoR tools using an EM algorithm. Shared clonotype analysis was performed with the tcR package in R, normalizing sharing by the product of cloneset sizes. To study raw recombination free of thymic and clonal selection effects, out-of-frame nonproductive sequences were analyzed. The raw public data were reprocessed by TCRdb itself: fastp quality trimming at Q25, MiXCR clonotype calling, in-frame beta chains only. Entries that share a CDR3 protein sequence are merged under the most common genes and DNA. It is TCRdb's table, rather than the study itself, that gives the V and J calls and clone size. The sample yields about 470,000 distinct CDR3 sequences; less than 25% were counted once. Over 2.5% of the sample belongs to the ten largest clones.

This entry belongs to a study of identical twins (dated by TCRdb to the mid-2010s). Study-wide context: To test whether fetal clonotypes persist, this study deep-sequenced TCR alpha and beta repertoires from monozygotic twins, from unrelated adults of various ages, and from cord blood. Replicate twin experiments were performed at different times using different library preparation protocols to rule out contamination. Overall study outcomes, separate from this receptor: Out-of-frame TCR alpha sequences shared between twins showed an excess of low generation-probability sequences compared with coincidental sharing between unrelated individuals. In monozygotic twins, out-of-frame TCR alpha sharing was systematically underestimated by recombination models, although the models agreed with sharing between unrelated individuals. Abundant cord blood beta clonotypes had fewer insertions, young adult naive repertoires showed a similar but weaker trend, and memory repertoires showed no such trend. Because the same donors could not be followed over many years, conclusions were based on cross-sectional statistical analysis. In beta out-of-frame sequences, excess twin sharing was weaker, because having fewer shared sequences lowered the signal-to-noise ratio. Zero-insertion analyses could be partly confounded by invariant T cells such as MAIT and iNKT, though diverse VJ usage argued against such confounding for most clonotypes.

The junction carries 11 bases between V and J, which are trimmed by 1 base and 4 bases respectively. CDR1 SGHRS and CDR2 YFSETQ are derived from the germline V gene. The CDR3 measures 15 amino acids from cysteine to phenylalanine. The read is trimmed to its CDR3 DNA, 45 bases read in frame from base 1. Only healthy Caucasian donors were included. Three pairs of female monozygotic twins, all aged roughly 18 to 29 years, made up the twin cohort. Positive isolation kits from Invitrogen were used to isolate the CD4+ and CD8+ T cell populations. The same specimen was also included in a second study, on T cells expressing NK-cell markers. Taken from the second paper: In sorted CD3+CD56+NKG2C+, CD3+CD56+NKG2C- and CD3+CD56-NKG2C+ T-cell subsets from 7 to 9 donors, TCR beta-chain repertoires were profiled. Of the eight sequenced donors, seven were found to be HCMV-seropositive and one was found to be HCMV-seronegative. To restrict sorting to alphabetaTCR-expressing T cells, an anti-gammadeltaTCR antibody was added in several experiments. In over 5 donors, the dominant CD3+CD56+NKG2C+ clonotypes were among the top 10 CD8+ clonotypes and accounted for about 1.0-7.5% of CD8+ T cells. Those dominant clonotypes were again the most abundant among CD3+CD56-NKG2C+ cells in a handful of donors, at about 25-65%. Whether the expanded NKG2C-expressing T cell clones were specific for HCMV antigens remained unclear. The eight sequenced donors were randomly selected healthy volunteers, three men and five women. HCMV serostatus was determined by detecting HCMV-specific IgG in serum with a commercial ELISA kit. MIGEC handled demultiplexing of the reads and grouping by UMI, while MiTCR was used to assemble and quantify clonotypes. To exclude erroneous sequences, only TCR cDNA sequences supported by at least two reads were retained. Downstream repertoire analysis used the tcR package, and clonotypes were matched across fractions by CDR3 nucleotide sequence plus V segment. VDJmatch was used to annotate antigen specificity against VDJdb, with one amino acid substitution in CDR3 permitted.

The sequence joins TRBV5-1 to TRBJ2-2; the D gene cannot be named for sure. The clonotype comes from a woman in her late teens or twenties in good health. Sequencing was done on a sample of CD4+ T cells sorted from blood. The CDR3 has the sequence CASSLFRSSTGELFF. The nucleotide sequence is TGCGCCAGCAGCTTGTTCCGGTCTAGCACCGGGGAGCTGTTTTTT.